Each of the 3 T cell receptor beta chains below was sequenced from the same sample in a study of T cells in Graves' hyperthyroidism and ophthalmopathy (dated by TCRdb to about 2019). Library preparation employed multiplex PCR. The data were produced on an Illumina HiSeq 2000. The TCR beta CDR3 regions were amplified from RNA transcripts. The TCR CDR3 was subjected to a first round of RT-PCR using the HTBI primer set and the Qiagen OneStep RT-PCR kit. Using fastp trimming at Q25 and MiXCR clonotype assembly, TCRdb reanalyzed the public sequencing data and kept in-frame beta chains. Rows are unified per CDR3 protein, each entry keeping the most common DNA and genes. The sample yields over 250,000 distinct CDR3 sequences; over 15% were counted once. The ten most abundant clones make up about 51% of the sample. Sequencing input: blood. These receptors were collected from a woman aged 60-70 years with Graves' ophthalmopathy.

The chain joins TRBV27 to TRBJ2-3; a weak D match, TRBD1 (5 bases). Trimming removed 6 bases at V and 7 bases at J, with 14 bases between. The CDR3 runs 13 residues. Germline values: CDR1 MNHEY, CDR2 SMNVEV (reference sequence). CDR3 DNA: TGTGCCAGCAGCATAGGGGCTCCCAATACGCAGTATTTT. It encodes CASSIGAPNTQYF.

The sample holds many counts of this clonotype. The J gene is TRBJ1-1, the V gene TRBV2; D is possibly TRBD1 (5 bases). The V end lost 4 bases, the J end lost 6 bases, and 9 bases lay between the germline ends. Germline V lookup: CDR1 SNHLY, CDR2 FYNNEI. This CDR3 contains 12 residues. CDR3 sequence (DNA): TGTGCCAGCAGTGGGTACAGGTCTGAAGCTTTCTTT. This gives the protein CASSGYRSEAFF.

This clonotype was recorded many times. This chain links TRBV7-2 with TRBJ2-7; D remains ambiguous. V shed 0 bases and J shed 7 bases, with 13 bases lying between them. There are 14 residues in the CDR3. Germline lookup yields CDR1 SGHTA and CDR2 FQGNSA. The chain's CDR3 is CASSLALLLGEQYF. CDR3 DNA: TGTGCCAGCAGCTTAGCGCTTCTCCTTGGGGAGCAGTACTTC.